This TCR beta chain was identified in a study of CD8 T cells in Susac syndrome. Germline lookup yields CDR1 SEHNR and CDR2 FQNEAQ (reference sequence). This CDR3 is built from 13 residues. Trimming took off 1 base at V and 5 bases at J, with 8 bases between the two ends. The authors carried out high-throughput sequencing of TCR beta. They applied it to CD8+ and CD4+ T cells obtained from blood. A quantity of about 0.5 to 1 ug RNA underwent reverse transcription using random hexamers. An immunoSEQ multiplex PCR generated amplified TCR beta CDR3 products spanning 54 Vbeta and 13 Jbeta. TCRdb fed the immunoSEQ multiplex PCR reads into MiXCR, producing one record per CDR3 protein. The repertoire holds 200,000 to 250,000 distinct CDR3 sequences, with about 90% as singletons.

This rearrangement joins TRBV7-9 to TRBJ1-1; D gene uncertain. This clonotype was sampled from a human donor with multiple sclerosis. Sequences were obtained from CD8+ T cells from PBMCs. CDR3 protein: CASSLDKKTEAFF. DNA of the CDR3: TGTGCCAGCAGCTTAGATAAGAAGACTGAAGCTTTCTTT. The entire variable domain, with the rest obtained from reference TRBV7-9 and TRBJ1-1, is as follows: DTGVSQNPRHKITKRGQNVTFRCDPISEHNRLYWYRQTLGQGPEFLTYFQNEAQLEKSRLLSDRFSAERPKGSFSTLEIQRTEQGDSAMYLCASSLDKKTEAFFGQGTRLTVV.